The rows below give T cell receptor beta chains drawn from one sample of a study of blood T cell repertoires in COVID-19. Sequenced by immunoSEQ multiplex PCR; TCRdb stores in-frame clones only, minus some. This table holds 200,000 to 250,000 clones, roughly 86% found once. Sequencing used peripheral blood. The receptors here all came from a woman between 70 and 85 years old with active or convalescent COVID-19. CDR3s include the opening cysteine and the closing phenylalanine or tryptophan. Each record gives: J gene, V gene, D gene, clone size, CDR3 DNA, CDR3 protein. A D gene is named only where the DNA matches it firmly. Clone sizes are given selectively: once, few, many, or a class where the clone is expanded.

j_gene: TRBJ1-2; v_gene: TRBV5-5; d_gene: TRBD1; abundance: -; CDR3nt: TGTGCCAGCAGCTTGTCGGCAGGGGGCAATGGCTACACCTTC; CDR3aa: CASSLSAGGNGYTF
j_gene: TRBJ1-5; v_gene: TRBV21-1; d_gene: -; abundance: -; CDR3nt: TGTGCCAGCAGCTTAACCGGGTATAGCAATCAGCCCCAGCATTTT; CDR3aa: CASSLTGYSNQPQHF
j_gene: TRBJ1-2; v_gene: TRBV7-2; d_gene: -; abundance: -; CDR3nt: TGTGCCAGCAGCTTAGGAACGGCCGATTGGGGGGTTTTCAGGGAGGGCTACACCTTC; CDR3aa: CASSLGTADWGVFREGYTF
j_gene: TRBJ2-3; v_gene: TRBV6-5; d_gene: -; abundance: once; CDR3nt: TGTGCCAGCAGTTCCCCTTCAGGCAGCATCACAGATACGCAGTATTTT; CDR3aa: CASSSPSGSITDTQYF
j_gene: TRBJ1-5; v_gene: TRBV19; d_gene: TRBD1; abundance: -; CDR3nt: TGTGCCAGTAGTATGAGGGACAGGGGGGGGAGCAATCAGCCCCAGCATTTT; CDR3aa: CASSMRDRGGSNQPQHF
j_gene: TRBJ2-2; v_gene: TRBV7-9; d_gene: TRBD1; abundance: -; CDR3nt: TGTGCCAGCAGCCATACAGGGGCCGGGGAGCTGTTTTTT; CDR3aa: CASSHTGAGELFF
j_gene: TRBJ1-1; v_gene: TRBV5-1; d_gene: -; abundance: -; CDR3nt: TGCGCCAGCAGCACAACGGGGGGTGAAGCTTTCTTT; CDR3aa: CASSTTGGEAFF
j_gene: TRBJ2-3; v_gene: TRBV6-5; d_gene: -; abundance: -; CDR3nt: TGTGCCAGCAGTTACCCCTCGAGAACAGATACGCAGTATTTT; CDR3aa: CASSYPSRTDTQYF
j_gene: TRBJ1-1; v_gene: TRBV18; d_gene: -; abundance: -; CDR3nt: TGTGCCAGCTCACCAAATCCGGGACAGAACACTGAAGCTTTCTTT; CDR3aa: CASSPNPGQNTEAFF
j_gene: TRBJ2-3; v_gene: TRBV9; d_gene: -; abundance: once; CDR3nt: TGTGCCAGCAGCCCTCGGTTTGAGAGGGCTGCAGCAGATACGCAGTATTTT; CDR3aa: CASSPRFERAAADTQYF
j_gene: TRBJ1-6; v_gene: TRBV19; d_gene: TRBD1; abundance: -; CDR3nt: TGTGCCAGTAGTAACAGGGGACAGAATTCACCCCTCCACTTT; CDR3aa: CASSNRGQNSPLHF
j_gene: TRBJ2-5; v_gene: TRBV19; d_gene: TRBD1; abundance: -; CDR3nt: TGTGCCCGTTTTCAAGACAGGGGAAGTGAAGAGACCCAGTACTTC; CDR3aa: CARFQDRGSEETQYF
j_gene: TRBJ1-1; v_gene: TRBV13; d_gene: TRBD1; abundance: -; CDR3nt: TGTGCCAGCAGCCCATGGGTGACAGGGGAAGCTTTCTTT; CDR3aa: CASSPWVTGEAFF
j_gene: TRBJ1-3; v_gene: TRBV7-9; d_gene: -; abundance: once; CDR3nt: TGTGCCACCCGGGGGGATGGAAACACCATATATTTT; CDR3aa: CATRGDGNTIYF
j_gene: TRBJ2-4; v_gene: TRBV29-1; d_gene: -; abundance: -; CDR3nt: TGCAGCGTTCGGGACACCACGGGGAGCATTCAGTACTTC; CDR3aa: CSVRDTTGSIQYF
j_gene: TRBJ2-7; v_gene: TRBV5-1; d_gene: TRBD1; abundance: -; CDR3nt: TGCGCCAGCAGCCGGACAGGCCTCTCCTACGAGCAGTACTTC; CDR3aa: CASSRTGLSYEQYF
j_gene: TRBJ1-2; v_gene: TRBV28; d_gene: -; abundance: -; CDR3nt: TGTGCCAGCAGTTTAGGAGGATTCTATGGCTACACCTTC; CDR3aa: CASSLGGFYGYTF
j_gene: TRBJ2-2; v_gene: TRBV9; d_gene: -; abundance: -; CDR3nt: TGTGCCAGCAGCGTAGGGGTCGGAGTTGACACCGGGGAGCTGTTTTTT; CDR3aa: CASSVGVGVDTGELFF
j_gene: TRBJ2-1; v_gene: TRBV6-2/TRBV6-3; d_gene: -; abundance: -; CDR3nt: TGTGCCAGCAGCGTACTTAGAGGGGGTGAGCAGTTCTTC; CDR3aa: CASSVLRGGEQFF
j_gene: TRBJ1-5; v_gene: TRBV6-2/TRBV6-3; d_gene: TRBD1; abundance: -; CDR3nt: TGTGCCAGCAGTCGACAGGGAACTGCTCAGCCCCAGCATTTT; CDR3aa: CASSRQGTAQPQHF
j_gene: TRBJ1-1; v_gene: TRBV19; d_gene: -; abundance: -; CDR3nt: TGTGCCAGTAAGGTCGAAGGAGGAAGAATGAACACTGAAGCTTTCTTT; CDR3aa: CASKVEGGRMNTEAFF
j_gene: TRBJ2-5; v_gene: TRBV9; d_gene: TRBD2; abundance: -; CDR3nt: TGTGCCAGCAGCGTGGGGACTAGCGGGGGGGTTGGAGAGACCCAGTACTTC; CDR3aa: CASSVGTSGGVGETQYF
j_gene: TRBJ2-7; v_gene: TRBV27; d_gene: -; abundance: once; CDR3nt: TGTGCCAGCAGTTTGCGGGTAACCTACGAGCAGTACTTC; CDR3aa: CASSLRVTYEQYF
j_gene: TRBJ1-3; v_gene: TRBV6-5; d_gene: -; abundance: -; CDR3nt: TGTGCCAGCAGCATGTCCGGAAACACCATATATTTT; CDR3aa: CASSMSGNTIYF
j_gene: TRBJ2-1; v_gene: TRBV3-1/TRBV3-2; d_gene: TRBD2; abundance: -; CDR3nt: TGTGCCAGCAGCCAAGATAGACAGCGGGGGAACAATGAGCAGTTCTTC; CDR3aa: CASSQDRQRGNNEQFF
j_gene: TRBJ2-2; v_gene: TRBV12-5; d_gene: -; abundance: -; CDR3nt: TGTGCTAGTGGCCTTGGCGGCGGGGAGCTGTTTTTT; CDR3aa: CASGLGGGELFF
j_gene: TRBJ2-5; v_gene: TRBV3-1/TRBV3-2; d_gene: TRBD1; abundance: -; CDR3nt: TGTGCCAGCAGCCAAGAGATTGGACAGGTCAAAGAGACCCAGTACTTC; CDR3aa: CASSQEIGQVKETQYF
j_gene: TRBJ1-2; v_gene: TRBV7-2; d_gene: TRBD1; abundance: -; CDR3nt: TGTGCCAGCAGCTGGGACAGGGCTAACTATGGCTACACCTTC; CDR3aa: CASSWDRANYGYTF
j_gene: TRBJ2-7; v_gene: TRBV7-8; d_gene: -; abundance: -; CDR3nt: TGTGCCAGCAGCTTTACGTTTAAAAGTGGGACTCCCTACGAGCAGTACTTC; CDR3aa: CASSFTFKSGTPYEQYF
j_gene: TRBJ1-1; v_gene: TRBV7-2; d_gene: -; abundance: -; CDR3nt: TGTGCCAGCAGCATAGGCGGTAAAGGGGTTACTGAAGCTTTCTTT; CDR3aa: CASSIGGKGVTEAFF
j_gene: TRBJ1-4; v_gene: TRBV5-1; d_gene: TRBD1; abundance: -; CDR3nt: TGCGCCAGCAGCGTGACAGGGGGCGAACTGTTTTTT; CDR3aa: CASSVTGGELFF
j_gene: TRBJ2-2; v_gene: TRBV5-6; d_gene: -; abundance: -; CDR3nt: TGTGCCAGCAGCTTGCAAAACACCGGGGAGCTGTTTTTT; CDR3aa: CASSLQNTGELFF
j_gene: TRBJ1-1; v_gene: TRBV3-1/TRBV3-2; d_gene: TRBD1; abundance: -; CDR3nt: TGTGCCAGCAGCCAACTAGACAGGGGTACGGAAGCTTTCTTT; CDR3aa: CASSQLDRGTEAFF
j_gene: TRBJ2-2; v_gene: TRBV27; d_gene: -; abundance: -; CDR3nt: TGTGCCAGCAGACGAAACCGGGACACTATCGCGAACACCGGGGAGCTGTTTTTT; CDR3aa: CASRRNRDTIANTGELFF
j_gene: TRBJ1-1; v_gene: TRBV19; d_gene: -; abundance: once; CDR3nt: TGTGCCACTGTTTGGGGGGGTCTAGGTAGGACTGAAGCTTTCTTT; CDR3aa: CATVWGGLGRTEAFF
j_gene: TRBJ1-4; v_gene: TRBV4-3; d_gene: -; abundance: -; CDR3nt: TGCGCCAGCAGCCAATTAGGGGGAGACAAACTGTTTTTT; CDR3aa: CASSQLGGDKLFF
j_gene: TRBJ1-1; v_gene: TRBV20-1; d_gene: -; abundance: -; CDR3nt: TGCAGTGCTATCGTTGGCTTCCAGGCTTTCTTT; CDR3aa: CSAIVGFQAFF
j_gene: TRBJ1-2; v_gene: TRBV20-1; d_gene: TRBD1; abundance: -; CDR3nt: TGCAGTGCTAGTGGGACAGGGGTCCCCCCACTATATGGCTACACCTTC; CDR3aa: CSASGTGVPPLYGYTF
j_gene: TRBJ2-7; v_gene: TRBV5-5; d_gene: -; abundance: -; CDR3nt: TGTGCCATTGCCGGGACTCCGAACTCCTACGAGCAGTACTTC; CDR3aa: CAIAGTPNSYEQYF
j_gene: TRBJ1-6; v_gene: TRBV21-1; d_gene: -; abundance: -; CDR3nt: TGTGCCAGCAGGCGCCCTAATTCACCCCTCCACTTT; CDR3aa: CASRRPNSPLHF